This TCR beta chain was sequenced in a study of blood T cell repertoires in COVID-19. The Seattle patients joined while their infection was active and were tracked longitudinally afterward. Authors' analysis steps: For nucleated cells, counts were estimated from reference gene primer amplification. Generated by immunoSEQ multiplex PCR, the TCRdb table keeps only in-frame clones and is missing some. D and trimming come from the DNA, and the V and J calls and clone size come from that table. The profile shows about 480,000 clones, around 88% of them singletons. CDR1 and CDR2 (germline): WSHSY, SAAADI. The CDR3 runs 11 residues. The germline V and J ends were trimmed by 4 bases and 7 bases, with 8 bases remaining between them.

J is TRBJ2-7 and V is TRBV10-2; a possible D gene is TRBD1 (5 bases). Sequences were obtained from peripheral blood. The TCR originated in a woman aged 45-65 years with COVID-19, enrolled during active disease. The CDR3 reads CASSGGREQYF. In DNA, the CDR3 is TGCGCCAGCAGTGGGGGCAGGGAGCAGTACTTC.